The sequence of this T cell receptor (beta chain) was determined in a study of OX40 agonist ivuxolimab in advanced cancers. Clones were read by immunoSEQ multiplex PCR, and TCRdb kept only the in-frame ones, dropping some. The table has tens of thousands of clones, approximately 91% seen once; the top ten hold around half. Germline V CDR1 and CDR2: MNHEY, SVGAGI. Trimming removed 7 bases at V and 7 bases at J, with 14 bases between. This CDR3 has 14 residues. The sample was CD4+ or CD8+ T cells sorted from blood, taken in a trial of the OX40 agonist ivuxolimab. The TCR comes from an adult with an advanced solid tumor such as melanoma, head and neck, liver or kidney cancer. The V gene is TRBV6-5, the J gene TRBJ1-6, with D maybe TRBD1 (5 bases). This CDR3 is CASTLTDGNSPLHF. The CDR3 coding sequence is TGTGCCAGCACCCTGACAGATGGCAATTCACCCCTCCACTTT.